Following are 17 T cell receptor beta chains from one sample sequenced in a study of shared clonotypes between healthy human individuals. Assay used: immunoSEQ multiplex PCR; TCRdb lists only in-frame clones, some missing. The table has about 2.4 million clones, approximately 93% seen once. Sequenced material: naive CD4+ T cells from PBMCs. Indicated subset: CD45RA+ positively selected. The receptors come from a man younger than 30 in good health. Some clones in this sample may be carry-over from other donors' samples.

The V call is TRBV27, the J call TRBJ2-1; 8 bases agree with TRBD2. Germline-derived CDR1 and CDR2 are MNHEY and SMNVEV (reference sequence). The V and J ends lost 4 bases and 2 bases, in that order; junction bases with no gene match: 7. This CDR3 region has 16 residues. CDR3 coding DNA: TGTGCCAGCAGTTCATTAGCGGGGATGCCCTACAATGAGCAGTTCTTC. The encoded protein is CASSSLAGMPYNEQFF.

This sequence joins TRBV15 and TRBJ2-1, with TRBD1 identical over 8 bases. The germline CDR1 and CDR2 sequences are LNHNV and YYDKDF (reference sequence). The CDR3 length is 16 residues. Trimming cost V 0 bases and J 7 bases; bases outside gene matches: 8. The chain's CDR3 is CATSRDGQGAKNEQFF. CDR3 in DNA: TGTGCCACCAGCAGAGATGGTCAGGGGGCGAAAAATGAGCAGTTCTTC.

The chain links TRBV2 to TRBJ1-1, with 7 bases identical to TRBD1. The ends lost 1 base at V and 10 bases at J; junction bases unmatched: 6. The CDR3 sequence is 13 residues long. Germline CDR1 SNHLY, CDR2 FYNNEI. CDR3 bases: TGTGCCAGCAGTGAAGAGCAGGGGGGAGGAGCTTTCTTT. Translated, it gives CASSEEQGGGAFF.

The DNA for the CDR3 is TGTGCCAGCAGTGGGGGACAGAGCACAGATACGCAGTATTTT. It encodes CASSGGQSTDTQYF. The V and J genes are TRBV28 and TRBJ2-3; 7 bases map to TRBD1. V dropped 5 bases and J dropped 0; count of bases not matched to a gene: 2. This CDR3 contains 14 residues. Germline V gene lookup returns CDR1 MDHEN and CDR2 SYDVKM.

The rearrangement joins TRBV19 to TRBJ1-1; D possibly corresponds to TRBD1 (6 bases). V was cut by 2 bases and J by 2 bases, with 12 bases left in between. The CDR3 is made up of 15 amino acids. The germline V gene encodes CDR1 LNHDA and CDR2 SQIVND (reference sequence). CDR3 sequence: CASSILWGQNTEAFF. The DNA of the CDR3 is TGTGCCAGTAGTATACTTTGGGGGCAAAACACTGAAGCTTTCTTT.

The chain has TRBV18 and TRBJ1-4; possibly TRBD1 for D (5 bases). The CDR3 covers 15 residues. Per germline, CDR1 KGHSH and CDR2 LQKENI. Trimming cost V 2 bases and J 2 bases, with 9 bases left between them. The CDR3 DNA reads TGTGCCAGCTCACCAAGGGGTTATACTAATGAAAAACTGTTTTTT. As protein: CASSPRGYTNEKLFF.

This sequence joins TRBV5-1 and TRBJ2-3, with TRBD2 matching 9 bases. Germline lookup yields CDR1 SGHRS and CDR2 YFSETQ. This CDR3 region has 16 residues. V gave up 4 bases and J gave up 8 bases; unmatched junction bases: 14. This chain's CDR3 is CASSLLAGGQPGTQYF. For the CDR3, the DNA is TGCGCCAGCAGCCTTCTGGCGGGAGGGCAGCCAGGTACGCAGTATTTT.

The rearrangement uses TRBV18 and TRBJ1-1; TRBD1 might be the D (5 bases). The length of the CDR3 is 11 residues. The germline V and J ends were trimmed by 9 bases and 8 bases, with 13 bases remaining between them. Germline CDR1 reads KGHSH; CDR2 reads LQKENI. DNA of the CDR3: TGTGCCAGTCGACAGCTTAACGAAGCTTTCTTT. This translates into CASRQLNEAFF.

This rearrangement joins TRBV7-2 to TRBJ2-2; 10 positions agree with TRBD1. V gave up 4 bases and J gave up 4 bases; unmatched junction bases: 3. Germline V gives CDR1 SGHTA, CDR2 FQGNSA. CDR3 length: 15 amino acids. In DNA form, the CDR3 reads TGTGCCAGCAGCTCGGGACAGGGGTTCACCGGGGAGCTGTTTTTT. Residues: CASSSGQGFTGELFF.

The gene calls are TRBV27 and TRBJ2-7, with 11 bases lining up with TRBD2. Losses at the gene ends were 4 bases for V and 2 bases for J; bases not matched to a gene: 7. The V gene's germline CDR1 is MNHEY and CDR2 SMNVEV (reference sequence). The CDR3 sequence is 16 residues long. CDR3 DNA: TGTGCCAGCAGTTCCCCGCATAGCGGGAGGGCCTACGAGCAGTACTTC. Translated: CASSSPHSGRAYEQYF.

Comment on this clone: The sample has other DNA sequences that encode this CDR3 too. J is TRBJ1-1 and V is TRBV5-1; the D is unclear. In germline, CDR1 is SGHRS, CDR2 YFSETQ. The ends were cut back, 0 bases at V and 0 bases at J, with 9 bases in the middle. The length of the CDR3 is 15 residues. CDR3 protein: CASSLGAGMNTEAFF. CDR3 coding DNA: TGCGCCAGCAGCTTGGGGGCGGGGATGAACACTGAAGCTTTCTTT.

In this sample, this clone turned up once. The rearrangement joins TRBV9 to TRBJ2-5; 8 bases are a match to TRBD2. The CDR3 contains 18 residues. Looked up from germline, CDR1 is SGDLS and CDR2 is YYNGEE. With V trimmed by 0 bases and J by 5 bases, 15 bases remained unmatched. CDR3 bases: TGTGCCAGCAGCGTAGTTGGGGACGGGAGGGATGGACAGGAGACCCAGTACTTC. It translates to CASSVVGDGRDGQETQYF.

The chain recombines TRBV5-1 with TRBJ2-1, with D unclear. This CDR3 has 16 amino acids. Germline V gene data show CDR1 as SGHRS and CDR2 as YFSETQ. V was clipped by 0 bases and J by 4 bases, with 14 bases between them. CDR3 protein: CASSLEVWSRYNEQFF. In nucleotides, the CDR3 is TGCGCCAGCAGCTTGGAGGTTTGGTCCAGATACAATGAGCAGTTCTTC.

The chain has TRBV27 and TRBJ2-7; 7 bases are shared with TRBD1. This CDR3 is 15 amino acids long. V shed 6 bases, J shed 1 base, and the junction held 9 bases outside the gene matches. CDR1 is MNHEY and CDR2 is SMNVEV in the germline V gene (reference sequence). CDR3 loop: CASSLKGQKSYEQYF. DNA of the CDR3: TGTGCCAGCAGCCTTAAGGGACAGAAATCCTACGAGCAGTACTTC.

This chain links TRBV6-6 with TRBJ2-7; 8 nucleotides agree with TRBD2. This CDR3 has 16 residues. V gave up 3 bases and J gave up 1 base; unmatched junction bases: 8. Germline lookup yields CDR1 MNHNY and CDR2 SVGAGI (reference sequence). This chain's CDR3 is CASSYQGLEGSYEQYF. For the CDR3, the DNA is TGTGCCAGCAGTTATCAGGGACTAGAGGGTTCCTACGAGCAGTACTTC.

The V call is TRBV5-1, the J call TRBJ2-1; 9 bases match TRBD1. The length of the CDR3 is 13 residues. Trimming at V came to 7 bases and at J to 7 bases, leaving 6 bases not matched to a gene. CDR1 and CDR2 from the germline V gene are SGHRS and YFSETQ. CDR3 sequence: CASGGTGLNEQFF. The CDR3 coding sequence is TGCGCCAGCGGCGGGACAGGGTTGAATGAGCAGTTCTTC.

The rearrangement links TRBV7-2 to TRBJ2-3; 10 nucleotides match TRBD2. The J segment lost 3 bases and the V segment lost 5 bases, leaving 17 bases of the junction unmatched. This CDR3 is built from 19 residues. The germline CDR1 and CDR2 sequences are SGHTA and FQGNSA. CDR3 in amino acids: CASSPDRPSGRRSTDTQYF. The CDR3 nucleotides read TGTGCCAGCAGCCCCGATCGGCCTAGCGGGAGAAGGTCGACAGATACGCAGTATTTT.